A selection of T cell receptor beta chains follows, all from one sample in a study of graft-versus-host responses after intestinal transplantation. For these TCRs, the target antigens are not known. The table came from immunoSEQ multiplex PCR; TCRdb's copy has only in-frame clones and leaves some out. The sample shows over 75,000 clones, around 89% of them seen only once. This material consisted of unstimulated CD4+ T cells sorted from spleen or lymph node cells, taken before transplant. These receptors all stem from a human donor who was the organ donor for an intestinal transplant. The CDR3 runs from the conserved cysteine through the conserved F or W. The order of the fields is clone size, D gene, V gene, J gene, CDR3 DNA, CDR3 protein. The D gene is left open where the match is weak. Clone size is given for some rows only: seen once, a few or many times, or a class if the clone is expanded.

>.|.|TRBV6-5|TRBJ1-1
TGTGCCAGCAGGAGTGGGGGGTCTGAAGCTTTCTTT
CASRSGGSEAFF
>.|.|TRBV7-2|TRBJ1-3
TGTGCCAGCAGCTTAGTTCGTGGAAACACCATATATTTT
CASSLVRGNTIYF
>.|.|TRBV28|TRBJ1-1
TGTGCCAGCAGTTTACCGGGGTATGAAGCTTTCTTT
CASSLPGYEAFF
>.|.|TRBV21-1|TRBJ2-5
TGTGCCAGCAGCAAAGGGGGAGGAGGTTATGAGACCCAGTACTTC
CASSKGGGGYETQYF
>.|.|TRBV2|TRBJ2-7
TGTGCCAGCACGATAGCCGTCCACACCGACCAGCCCTACGAGCAGTACTTC
CASTIAVHTDQPYEQYF
>few|.|TRBV7-8|TRBJ2-1
TGTGCCAGCAGCCACACAACAGGGTACAATGAGCAGTTCTTC
CASSHTTGYNEQFF
>.|.|TRBV4-3|TRBJ2-1
TGCGCCAGCAGCCGAGACGGGAGCTCCTACAATGAGCAGTTCTTC
CASSRDGSSYNEQFF
>.|.|TRBV7-3|TRBJ1-1
TGTGCCAGCAGCTTAACCCCCGACACTGAAGCTTTCTTT
CASSLTPDTEAFF
>.|.|TRBV7-9|TRBJ1-2
TGTGCCAGCGAATCTGGAGCAGTTTGGGGACTGGGGAGCTATGGCTACACCTTC
CASESGAVWGLGSYGYTF
>.|.|TRBV27|TRBJ2-7
TGTGCCAGCAGTTTATTGCGCTGGAGCGAGCAGTACTTC
CASSLLRWSEQYF
>few|.|TRBV5-1|TRBJ1-4
TGCGCCAGCAGCGGAGGTGGCGATGAAAAACTGTTTTTT
CASSGGGDEKLFF
>few|TRBD1|TRBV29-1|TRBJ2-7
TGCAGCGTTGAAGATCAGCAGGGGGCTACAATAAGTCCCACTCTCGAGCAGTACTTC
CSVEDQQGATISPTLEQYF
>few|.|TRBV30|TRBJ2-7
TGTGCCTGGAGTGTAGGGATCGGCGGGGAGTACTTC
CAWSVGIGGEYF
>.|.|TRBV5-4|TRBJ2-5
TGTGCCAGCAGCTTGGCCGGGGGAACGAGTCGGGAACAAGAGACCCAGTACTTC
CASSLAGGTSREQETQYF
>.|TRBD1|TRBV5-5|TRBJ2-7
TGTGCCAGCAGCTTGTTCCCGGGACAGGCCTACGAGCAGTACTTC
CASSLFPGQAYEQYF
>.|TRBD2|TRBV19|TRBJ2-7
TGTGCCAGTCGCACGGGACTAGATCACGAGCAGTACTTC
CASRTGLDHEQYF
>once|.|TRBV7-9|TRBJ2-3
TGTGCCAGCAGCTTAGGGACGGGGACAGATACGCAGTATTTT
CASSLGTGTDTQYF
>.|.|TRBV7-9|TRBJ1-3
TGTGCCAGCAGCTTATACGGTAGCGGAAACACCATATATTTT
CASSLYGSGNTIYF
>once|TRBD1|TRBV9|TRBJ1-5
TGTGCCAGCAGCGTATCCGCTGGGACAGATAATCAGCCCCAGCATTTT
CASSVSAGTDNQPQHF
>.|TRBD2|TRBV2|TRBJ2-5
TGTGCCAGCATTAGAAGACTAGCGGGGGGCCTGTACCAAGAGACCCAGTACTTC
CASIRRLAGGLYQETQYF
>.|.|TRBV4-1|TRBJ1-5
TGCGCCAGCAGCCAGCAGGGGTTGGATCAGCCCCAGCATTTT
CASSQQGLDQPQHF
>.|.|TRBV2|TRBJ2-7
TGTGCCAGCAAGGGGGGGTCTCGATCAGGGAGCGAGCAGTACTTC
CASKGGSRSGSEQYF
>.|.|TRBV19|TRBJ1-2
TGTGCCAGTAGTATAGGAGGGTTAAACTATGGCTACACCTTC
CASSIGGLNYGYTF
>once|TRBD1|TRBV9|TRBJ1-6
TGTGCCAGCAGCGTAGGCGCAGGGGGTATGGGTTCACCCCTCCACTTT
CASSVGAGGMGSPLHF
>.|TRBD2|TRBV7-2|TRBJ2-1
TGTGCCAGCAGCTTATTTGGCGGGGGGGCAAATGAGCAGTTCTTC
CASSLFGGGANEQFF
>.|.|TRBV11-3|TRBJ1-1
TGTGCCAGCAGCAAACGAACAGGGCGGGACACTGAAGCTTTCTTT
CASSKRTGRDTEAFF
>.|.|TRBV5-4|TRBJ2-2
TGTGCCAGCAGCCCCTCCACCGGGGAGCTGTTTTTT
CASSPSTGELFF
>.|.|TRBV6-5|TRBJ2-3
TGTGCCAGCAGTTACTCCGTGCTGGCAGGGACGCAGTATTTT
CASSYSVLAGTQYF
>.|.|TRBV5-1|TRBJ2-5
TGCGCCAGCAGCCCTGCCCGGCGACGGCTGACTAGCCAAGAGACCCAGTACTTC
CASSPARRRLTSQETQYF
>.|.|TRBV28|TRBJ1-2
TGTGCCAGCAGTGCCGGGGGCTACACCTTC
CASSAGGYTF
>.|TRBD1|TRBV7-9|TRBJ1-1
TGTGCCAGCAGGGGGACAGGGGAGACTGAAGCTTTCTTT
CASRGTGETEAFF
>.|.|TRBV18|TRBJ1-5
TGTGCCAGCTCACCACTCGGGGGCAATCAGCCCCAGCATTTT
CASSPLGGNQPQHF
>.|.|TRBV6-1|TRBJ1-1
TGTGCCAGCGGGGAGGGCAGGGTCACTGAAGCTTTCTTT
CASGEGRVTEAFF
>.|.|TRBV4-3|TRBJ1-1
TGCGCCAGCAGCCCAGGGGACCGGGCCTTAGCTGAAGCTTTCTTT
CASSPGDRALAEAFF
>.|.|TRBV19|TRBJ1-1
TGTGCCAGTAGTATATCCCCTAGTGGAACTGAAGCTTTCTTT
CASSISPSGTEAFF
>.|TRBD1|TRBV27|TRBJ1-2
TGTGCCAGCAGTCTTATCCCGGGACAGGGAGTCTACACCTTC
CASSLIPGQGVYTF
>once|.|TRBV5-4|TRBJ2-7
TGTGCCAGCAGCTTGGAGGCGGGGAGGTACGAGCAGTACTTC
CASSLEAGRYEQYF
>.|.|TRBV7-9|TRBJ1-6
TGTGCCAGCAGCTTAGGGCGGGGGCTTAATTCACCCCTCCACTTT
CASSLGRGLNSPLHF
>.|TRBD2|TRBV7-2|TRBJ2-1
TGTGCCAGCAGTTTTAGGGCGGGAGGGTCCAATGAGCAGTTCTTC
CASSFRAGGSNEQFF
>.|.|TRBV7-7|TRBJ2-5
TGTGCTAGCAGCTTAAGTAGTACGGAGACCCAGTACTTC
CASSLSSTETQYF
>.|TRBD1|TRBV6-5|TRBJ1-5
TGTGCCAGCAGGGAGACTGACAGGGGGAATCAGCCCCAGCATTTT
CASRETDRGNQPQHF
>.|TRBD1|TRBV5-4|TRBJ2-3
TGTGCCAGCAGCATGAACGACAGGGGGCTAGGCGATCCGCAGTATTTT
CASSMNDRGLGDPQYF
>.|.|TRBV28|TRBJ1-1
TGTGCCAGCAGGGCCGGGGGAGAAGCTTTCTTT
CASRAGGEAFF
>.|.|TRBV15|TRBJ2-7
TGTGCCACCAGCAGAGATAGTGCGCAGCGCGAGCAGTACTTC
CATSRDSAQREQYF
>.|TRBD2|TRBV14|TRBJ2-7
TGTGCCAGCAGCCGGCGGGAGTACTACGAGCAGTACTTC
CASSRREYYEQYF
>.|.|TRBV9|TRBJ2-5
TGTGCCAGCAGCGTAGCGGGGCAAGAGACCCAGTACTTC
CASSVAGQETQYF
>.|TRBD2|TRBV5-4|TRBJ2-4
TGTGCCAGCAGCTTGACGGGACTAGCGGGGGACGGCGCCAAAAACATTCAGTACTTC
CASSLTGLAGDGAKNIQYF
>once|.|TRBV7-9|TRBJ1-2
TGTGCCAGCAGCTGGAGGGAACAGGCCAACTATGGCTACACCTTC
CASSWREQANYGYTF
>.|TRBD2|TRBV10-3|TRBJ2-6
TGTGCCATCAGTGAGTATGGTAGCGGGTTAAGCTCTGGGGCCAACGTCCTGACTTTC
CAISEYGSGLSSGANVLTF
>.|TRBD1|TRBV11-3|TRBJ2-7
TGTGCCAGCAGCTTAGAGACAGGGGGGGAGATATACTTC
CASSLETGGEIYF
>.|TRBD1|TRBV23-1|TRBJ1-1
TGCGCCAGCAGTCAATGGACAGGGAACACTGAAGCTTTCTTT
CASSQWTGNTEAFF
>.|.|TRBV4-3|TRBJ2-7
TGCGCCAGCAGAGGAAAGACGGGACAGTACTTC
CASRGKTGQYF
>.|.|TRBV6-1|TRBJ2-7
TGTGCCAGCAGGGCGTTGACAGGACCCTACGAGCAGTACTTC
CASRALTGPYEQYF
>once|.|TRBV5-5|TRBJ2-7
TGTGCCAGCTCGCCCCCAGGCTCCTACGAGCAGTACTTC
CASSPPGSYEQYF
>.|.|TRBV19|TRBJ2-2
TGTGCCAGTAGTAAACTCGGTTCACTGGCCGGGGAGCTGTTTTTT
CASSKLGSLAGELFF